The 10 T cell receptor beta chains reported below all come from one sample, sequenced in a study of shared T cell receptors in the human thymus. The table came from immunoSEQ multiplex PCR; TCRdb's copy has only in-frame clones and leaves some out. The table shows some 700,000 clones, with approximately 88% occurring only once. Separately, the same data were catalogued under a study of human thymus T cells.

The sequenced material came from thymocytes. Source of these receptors: a boy under two years old with a congenital heart defect.

This clone was seen only once. This chain links TRBV7-2 with TRBJ2-7; 8 positions match TRBD2. Germline CDR1 and CDR2: SGHTA and FQGNSA. V dropped 6 bases and J dropped 6; count of bases not matched to a gene: 7. The CDR3 runs 13 residues. CDR3 sequence: CASRSGRGGEQYF. CDR3 nucleotide sequence: TGTGCCAGCAGGAGCGGGAGAGGCGGCGAGCAGTACTTC.

This CDR3 reads CASSYRKLAGGLSYEQYF. The CDR3 coding sequence is TGTGCCAGCAGCTACCGGAAGCTAGCGGGAGGACTCTCCTACGAGCAGTACTTC. This chain links TRBV5-4 with TRBJ2-7; 11 nucleotides agree with TRBD2. J gave up 0 bases and V 3 bases, and 11 bases lay outside the gene matches. CDR1 SGHNT and CDR2 YYREEE come from the germline V gene (reference sequence). The CDR3 is 18 residues long. The full variable domain, rest sourced from reference TRBV5-4 and TRBJ2-7, is ETGVTQSPTHLIKTRGQQVTLRCSSQSGHNTVSWYQQALGQGPQFIFQYYREEENGRGNFPPRFSGLQFPNYSSELNVNALELDDSALYLCASSYRKLAGGLSYEQYFGPGTRLTVT.

The V call is TRBV10-3, the J call TRBJ2-7; 10 positions agree with TRBD1. Germline CDR1 and CDR2: ENHRY and SYGVKD. CDR3 length: 17 residues. The ends lost 5 bases at V and 2 bases at J; junction bases unmatched: 12. CDR3 region: CAISLDRGRGAPYEQYF. The CDR3 DNA is TGTGCCATCAGTTTAGACAGGGGGCGCGGTGCCCCCTACGAGCAGTACTTC.

The CDR3 loop is CASIVPGVYNEQFF. In nucleotides, the CDR3 is TGTGCCAGCATAGTCCCAGGGGTCTACAATGAGCAGTTCTTC. The gene calls are TRBV2 and TRBJ2-1; perhaps TRBD1 as D (6 bases). The CDR3 covers 14 residues. Between the trimmed V and J ends, which lost 7 bases and 3 bases, there was a span of 13 bases. Per germline, CDR1 SNHLY and CDR2 FYNNEI.

The genes are TRBV27 and TRBJ2-3; 15 positions match TRBD2. Germline trimming cut 4 bases from V and 0 bases from J; bases unmatched to any gene: 5. Germline V gives CDR1 MNHEY, CDR2 SMNVEV (reference sequence). This CDR3 is built from 18 residues. CDR3 residues: CASSWGTSGRTSTDTQYF. Here the CDR3 DNA reads TGTGCCAGCAGTTGGGGGACTAGCGGGAGGACAAGCACAGATACGCAGTATTTT.

This clone was found a few times. The V call is TRBV7-9, the J call TRBJ1-3; unclear D gene. Germline V gives CDR1 SEHNR, CDR2 FQNEAQ (reference sequence). CDR3 size: 14 residues. V gave up 3 bases and J gave up 0 bases, with 6 bases separating them. The CDR3 nucleotides are TGTGCCAGCAGCTTCGGGGACTCTGGAAACACCATATATTTT. Residues: CASSFGDSGNTIYF.

The chain's CDR3 is CASSGGGTGNTIYF. The DNA for the CDR3 is TGTGCCAGCAGCGGGGGAGGGACTGGAAACACCATATATTTT. The rearrangement joins TRBV6-4 to TRBJ1-3; D may be TRBD1 (5 bases). The V gene lost 6 bases and the J gene lost 2 bases, with 11 bases spanning the gap. The germline V gene has CDR1 MRHNA and CDR2 SNTAGT. The length of the CDR3 is 14 residues.

This clone was seen once. The rearrangement links TRBV7-9 to TRBJ2-1, with D maybe TRBD1 (6 bases). V was trimmed by 5 bases and J by 8 bases, leaving 22 bases between them. The CDR3 loop spans 16 amino acids. Germline V gene lookup returns CDR1 SEHNR and CDR2 FQNEAQ (reference sequence). This CDR3 is CASSLPGTSPGDEQFF. CDR3 sequence (DNA): TGTGCCAGCAGCCTGCCCGGGACGTCACCAGGGGATGAGCAGTTCTTC.

This clone has more than one count but fewer than ten. The chain couples TRBV6-6 to TRBJ1-1; no clear D gene. CDR1 is MNHNY, CDR2 SVGAGI, per germline (reference sequence). The CDR3 spans 12 residues. The germline V and J ends were trimmed by 0 bases and 10 bases, with 9 bases remaining between them. The CDR3 sequence is CASSYSKWRAFF. The DNA of the CDR3 is TGTGCCAGCAGTTACTCCAAATGGAGAGCTTTCTTT.

The chain uses TRBV9 and TRBJ2-1; 9 bases map to TRBD2. The V gene end was trimmed by 6 bases and the J gene end by 0 bases; junction bases not matched to a gene: 4. This CDR3 is 15 amino acids long. Looked up from germline, CDR1 is SGDLS and CDR2 is YYNGEE. The CDR3 nucleotides read TGTGCCAGCACTGAGCGGGAGGACTCCTACAATGAGCAGTTCTTC. It is translated as CASTEREDSYNEQFF.